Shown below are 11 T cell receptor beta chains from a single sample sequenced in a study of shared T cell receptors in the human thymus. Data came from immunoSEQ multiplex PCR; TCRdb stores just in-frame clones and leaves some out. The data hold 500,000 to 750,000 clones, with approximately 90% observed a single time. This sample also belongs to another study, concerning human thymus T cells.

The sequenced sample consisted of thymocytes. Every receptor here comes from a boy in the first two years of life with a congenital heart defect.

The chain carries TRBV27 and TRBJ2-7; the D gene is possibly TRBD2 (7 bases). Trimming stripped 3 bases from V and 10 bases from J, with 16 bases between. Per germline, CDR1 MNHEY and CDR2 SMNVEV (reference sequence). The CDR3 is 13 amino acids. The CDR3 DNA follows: TGTGCCAGCAGTTTTCACCTGCGGGGGCCTCAGTACTTC. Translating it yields CASSFHLRGPQYF.

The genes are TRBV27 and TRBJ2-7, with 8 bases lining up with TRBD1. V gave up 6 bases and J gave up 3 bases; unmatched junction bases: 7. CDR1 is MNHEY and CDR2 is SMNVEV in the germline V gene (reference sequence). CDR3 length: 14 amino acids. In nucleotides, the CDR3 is TGTGCCAGCAGGTCTCCGGGACAGGACTACGAGCAGTACTTC. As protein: CASRSPGQDYEQYF.

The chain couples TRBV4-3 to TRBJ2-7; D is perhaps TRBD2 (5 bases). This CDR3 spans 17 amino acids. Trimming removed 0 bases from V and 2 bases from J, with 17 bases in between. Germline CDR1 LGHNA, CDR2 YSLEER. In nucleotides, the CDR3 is TGCGCCAGCAGCCAAGATGGCCCTCACAGCGGCGCCTACGAGCAGTACTTC. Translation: CASSQDGPHSGAYEQYF.

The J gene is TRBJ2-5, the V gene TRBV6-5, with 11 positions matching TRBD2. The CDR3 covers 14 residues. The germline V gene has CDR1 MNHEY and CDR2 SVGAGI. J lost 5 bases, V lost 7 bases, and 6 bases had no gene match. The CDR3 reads CASTLTSGSETQYF. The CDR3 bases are TGTGCCAGCACCTTAACTAGCGGGAGTGAGACCCAGTACTTC.

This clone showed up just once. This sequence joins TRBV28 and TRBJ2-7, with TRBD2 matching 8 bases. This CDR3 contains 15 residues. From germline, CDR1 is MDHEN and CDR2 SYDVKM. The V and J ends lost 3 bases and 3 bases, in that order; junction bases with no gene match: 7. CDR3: CASSFGAGVNYEQYF. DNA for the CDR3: TGTGCCAGCAGTTTCGGAGCGGGAGTTAACTACGAGCAGTACTTC.

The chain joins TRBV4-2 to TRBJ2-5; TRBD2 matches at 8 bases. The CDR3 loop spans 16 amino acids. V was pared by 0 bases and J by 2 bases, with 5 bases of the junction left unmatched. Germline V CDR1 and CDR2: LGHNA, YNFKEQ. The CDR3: CASSQDRTSGQETQYF. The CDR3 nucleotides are TGTGCCAGCAGCCAAGATCGAACTAGCGGACAAGAGACCCAGTACTTC.

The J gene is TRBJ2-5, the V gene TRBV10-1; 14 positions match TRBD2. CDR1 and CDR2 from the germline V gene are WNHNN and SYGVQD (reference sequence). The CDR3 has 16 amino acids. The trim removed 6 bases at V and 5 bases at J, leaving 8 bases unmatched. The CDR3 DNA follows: TGCGCCAGCAGCCATCGGACTAGCGGGAGGTCTGAGACCCAGTACTTC. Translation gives CASSHRTSGRSETQYF.

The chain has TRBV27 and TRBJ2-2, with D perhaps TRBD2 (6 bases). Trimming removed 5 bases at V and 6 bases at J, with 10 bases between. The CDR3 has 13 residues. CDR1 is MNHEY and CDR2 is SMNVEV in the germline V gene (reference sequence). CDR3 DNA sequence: TGTGCCAGCAGTCCCCGACTAGCCGGGGAGCTGTTTTTT. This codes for CASSPRLAGELFF.

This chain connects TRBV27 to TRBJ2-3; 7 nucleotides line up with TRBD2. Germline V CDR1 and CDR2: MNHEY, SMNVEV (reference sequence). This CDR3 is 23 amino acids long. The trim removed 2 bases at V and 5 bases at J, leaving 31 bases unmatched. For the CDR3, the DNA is TGTGCCAGCAGTTTACCACGTCCCAATATGGGCGGGAGAGCCGATATCGGTGTAGATACGCAGTATTTT. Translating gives CASSLPRPNMGGRADIGVDTQYF.

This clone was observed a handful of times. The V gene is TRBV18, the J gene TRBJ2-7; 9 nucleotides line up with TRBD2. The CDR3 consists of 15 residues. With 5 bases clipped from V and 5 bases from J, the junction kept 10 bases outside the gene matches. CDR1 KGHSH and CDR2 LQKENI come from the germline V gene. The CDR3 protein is CASSTLAGLQHEQYF. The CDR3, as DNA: TGTGCCAGCTCAACCCTAGCGGGGTTACAGCACGAGCAGTACTTC.

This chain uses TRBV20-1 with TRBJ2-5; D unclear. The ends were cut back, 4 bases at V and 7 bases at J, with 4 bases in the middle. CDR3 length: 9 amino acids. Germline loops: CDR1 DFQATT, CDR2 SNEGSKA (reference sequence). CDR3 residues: CSAKRTQYF. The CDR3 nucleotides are TGCAGTGCTAAGCGGACCCAGTACTTC.